This TCR beta chain was sequenced during a study of graft-versus-host responses after intestinal transplantation. Study as a whole: Recipients had multivisceral, liver-intestinal, or isolated intestinal transplants. Every one of the recipients received anti-thymocyte globulin induction and afterwards took tacrolimus and steroids for about 3 years.

The CDR3 loop spans 13 amino acids. Trimming removed 5 bases at V and 2 bases at J, with 9 bases between. CDR1 and CDR2 (germline): MNHEY, SVGAGI. As for this clone: The antigen is undetermined.

Sequencing was performed with immunoSEQ multiplex PCR; in TCRdb, only in-frame clones are kept and a portion is missing. Altogether more than 65,000 clones are present, 84% being singletons, with the ten largest covering 0.39%. The chain is built from TRBV6-5 and TRBJ1-1; tentative D call: TRBD1 (5 bases). The sequence was obtained from a human donor who was the organ donor for an intestinal transplant. The input for sequencing was unstimulated CD4+ T cells sorted from spleen or lymph node cells, taken before transplant. The CDR3 DNA reads TGTGCCAGCAGTGAGACAGTAAACACTGAAGCTTTCTTT. Protein: CASSETVNTEAFF.